One and the same sample provided the 2 T cell receptor beta chains below, sequenced in a study of control samples from healthy donors and cancer patients. The protocol was immunoSEQ multiplex PCR, while the TCRdb copy is restricted to in-frame clones and leaves out a portion. This table has 70,000 to 80,000 clones, approximately 88% appearing once. Sequenced material: blood. These receptors were collected from a man between 45 and 60 years old in good health.

The chain combines TRBV19 with TRBJ2-5, with TRBD1 as a possible D gene (5 bases). The CDR3 extends over 16 amino acids. V gave up 3 bases and J gave up 4 bases, with 18 bases separating them. The germline CDR1 and CDR2 sequences are LNHDA and SQIVND (reference sequence). CDR3 residues: CASSMGPPDRSETQYF. CDR3 nucleotide sequence: TGTGCCAGTAGTATGGGGCCCCCCGATAGGTCAGAGACCCAGTACTTC.

Comments on this clone: Other DNA sequences in this specimen translate into the identical CDR3. The chain carries TRBV6-5 and TRBJ1-1, with D unclear. V lost 2 bases and J lost 1, with 2 bases in between. This CDR3 is 12 amino acids long. Germline V lookup: CDR1 MNHEY, CDR2 SVGAGI. CDR3 loop: CASSYRNTEAFF. Written as DNA, the CDR3 is TGTGCCAGCAGTTACAGGAACACTGAAGCTTTCTTT.